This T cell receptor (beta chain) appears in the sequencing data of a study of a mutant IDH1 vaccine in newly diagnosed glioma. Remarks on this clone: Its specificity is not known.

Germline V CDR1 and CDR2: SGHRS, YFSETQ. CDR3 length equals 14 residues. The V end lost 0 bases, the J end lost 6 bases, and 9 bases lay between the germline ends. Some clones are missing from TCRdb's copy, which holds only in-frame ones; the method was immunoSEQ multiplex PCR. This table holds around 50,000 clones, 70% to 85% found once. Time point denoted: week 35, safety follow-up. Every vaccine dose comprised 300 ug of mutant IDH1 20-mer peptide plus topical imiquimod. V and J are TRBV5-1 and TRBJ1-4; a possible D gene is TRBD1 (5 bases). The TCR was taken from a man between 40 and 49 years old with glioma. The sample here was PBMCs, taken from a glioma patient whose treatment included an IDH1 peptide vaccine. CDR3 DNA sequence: TGCGCCAGCAGCTTGGCAGGGCCCGATGAAAAACTGTTTTTT. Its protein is CASSLAGPDEKLFF.